These 15 T cell receptor beta chains were sequenced from one sample in a study of blood T cell repertoires in COVID-19 (TCRdb year 2020). The library was generated by the immunoSEQ multiplex PCR assay. TCRdb's version of the immuneACCESS table is confined to in-frame rearrangements and falls short of the full clone set. An unresolved V gene accounts for under half of the shortfall where checked; the remainder is of unknown origin. Here the sample has around 57,000 clones; 75% to 90% occur a single time. The top ten constitute 20% to 25% of the sample. The sequencing input was peripheral blood. The source of these receptors is an elderly woman with COVID-19, enrolled during active disease.

J is TRBJ2-7 and V is TRBV21-1; the listed D gene, TRBD1, was not tested against the DNA. TRBV21-1 is termed a pseudogene. CDR3 length: 16 residues. CDR3 nucleotide sequence: TGTGCCAGCAGCAGGAACTCCGGGACAGGGGTCTACGAGCAGTACTTC. As protein: CASSRNSGTGVYEQYF.

V usage is TRBV19 and J usage is TRBJ1-4; maybe TRBD1 (5 bases). The CDR3 has 14 amino acids. Germline assignment: CDR1 LNHDA and CDR2 SQIVND (reference sequence). V was trimmed by 7 bases and J by 3 bases, leaving 12 bases between them. DNA for the CDR3: TGTGCCAGTACCTTCCAGGGCTCTAATGAAAAACTGTTTTTT. Encoded protein: CASTFQGSNEKLFF.

The chain employs TRBV12-3 or TRBV12-4 and TRBJ2-7, with D perhaps TRBD1 (6 bases). The CDR3 has 13 amino acids. Trimming removed 5 bases at V and 6 bases at J, with 14 bases between. In DNA form, the CDR3 reads TGTGCCAGCAGTATTCGGGACACTGCCGAGCAGTACTTC. Protein: CASSIRDTAEQYF.

This clone has only a few counts. This chain connects TRBV15 to TRBJ2-7; D perhaps matches TRBD1 (5 bases). Trimming shortened V by 0 bases and J by 7 bases, and 10 bases separated the two germline ends. The CDR3 consists of 13 residues. Germline V lookup: CDR1 LNHNV, CDR2 YYDKDF (reference sequence). The DNA for the CDR3 is TGTGCCACCAGCAGAGATCACCAGGGAGAGCAGTACTTC. This translates into CATSRDHQGEQYF. Variable domain in full (rest from reference TRBV15 and TRBJ2-7): DAMVIQNPRYQVTQFGKPVTLSCSQTLNHNVMYWYQQKSSQAPKLLFHYYDKDFNNEADTPDNFQSRRPNTSFCFLDIRSPGLGDTAMYLCATSRDHQGEQYFGPGTRLTVT.

V gene TRBV27 combines with J gene TRBJ2-3; the match to TRBD2 covers 9 bases. CDR1 MNHEY and CDR2 SMNVEV come from the germline V gene (reference sequence). The CDR3 length is 15 residues. After removal of 3 bases from V and 5 bases from J, the junction contained 6 bases not matched to a gene. The CDR3 loop reads CASSLTRGGRDTQYF. The CDR3 DNA is TGTGCCAGCAGTTTGACGCGGGGGGGAAGAGATACGCAGTATTTT.

The chain recombines TRBV27 with TRBJ2-7; TRBD1 aligns across 9 bases. The CDR3 covers 14 residues. V trimming: 6 bases; J trimming: 2 bases; junction bases outside the gene matches: 5. Germline V gene sequence: CDR1 MNHEY, CDR2 SMNVEV (reference sequence). DNA of the CDR3: TGTGCCAGCAGCCGGACAGGGGACACCTACGAGCAGTACTTC. Protein product: CASSRTGDTYEQYF.

Written as DNA, the CDR3 is TGCGCCAGCAGCTTGGGAGGCACAGATACGCAGTATTTT. Translation gives CASSLGGTDTQYF. V and J are TRBV5-1 and TRBJ2-3; no clear D. Germline V gene sequence: CDR1 SGHRS, CDR2 YFSETQ. Trimming pared 0 bases from V and 1 base from J, leaving 3 bases between. This CDR3 has 13 amino acids.

This clone came up a few times. This chain connects TRBV10-1 to TRBJ2-7; the D gene is possibly TRBD1 (5 bases). CDR3 length equals 15 residues. CDR1 is WNHNN and CDR2 is SYGVQD in the germline V gene (reference sequence). Trimming removed 4 bases at V and 2 bases at J, with 15 bases between. CDR3 residues: CASSGPPGPTYEQYF. CDR3 nucleotide sequence: TGCGCCAGCAGTGGCCCGCCAGGGCCTACCTACGAGCAGTACTTC.

The chain links TRBV7-9 to TRBJ2-1; TRBD2 aligns across 12 bases. The V gene's germline CDR1 is SEHNR and CDR2 FQNEAQ (reference sequence). The ends lost 6 bases at V and 4 bases at J; junction bases unmatched: 4. This CDR3 region has 15 residues. In DNA form, the CDR3 reads TGTGCCAGCAGTCCTAGCGGGGGGGTATACAATGAGCAGTTCTTC. Encoded protein: CASSPSGGVYNEQFF.

V and J are TRBV10-3 and TRBJ2-6; TRBD1 aligns across 12 bases. The CDR3 runs to 18 residues. Trimming took 7 bases from V and 3 from J; bases not matched to a gene: 10. Germline CDR1 and CDR2: ENHRY and SYGVKD. The CDR3 nucleotides read TGTGCCATCAACTTGGGGACAGGGGGCTTATTTGGGGCCAACGTCCTGACTTTC. This gives the protein CAINLGTGGLFGANVLTF.

V gene TRBV7-8 combines with J gene TRBJ1-1; TRBD1 matches 9 bases. CDR1 SGHVS and CDR2 FQNEAQ come from the germline V gene. This CDR3 comprises 14 residues. V lost 5 bases to trimming and J lost 3 bases; unmatched junction nucleotides: 4. The CDR3 nucleotides read TGTGCCAGCAGCCACGGGGACAGGGACACTGAAGCTTTCTTT. Its protein product is CASSHGDRDTEAFF.

This chain uses TRBV7-2 with TRBJ1-3; weak D call: TRBD1 (5 bases). V dropped 5 bases and J dropped 9 bases, with 17 bases sitting between them. The CDR3 runs to 14 residues. Germline values: CDR1 SGHTA, CDR2 FQGNSA. In DNA form, the CDR3 reads TGTGCCAGCAGCCCGCGACAGACTGGCGGCACCATATATTTT. It yields the protein CASSPRQTGGTIYF. The full variable domain, rest sourced from reference TRBV7-2 and TRBJ1-3, is GAGVSQSPSNKVTEKGKDVELRCDPISGHTALYWYRQSLGQGLEFLIYFQGNSAPDKSGLPSDRFSAERTGGSVSTLTIQRTQQEDSAVYLCASSPRQTGGTIYFGEGSWLTVV.

This clone was detected only once. The rearrangement joins TRBV11-2 to TRBJ2-1; 7 positions match TRBD2. J lost 2 bases, V lost 5 bases, and 6 bases had no gene match. The CDR3 consists of 15 residues. The V gene's germline CDR1 is SGHAT and CDR2 FQNNGV. The CDR3 reads CASSLSGETYNEQFF. CDR3 DNA sequence: TGTGCCAGCAGCCTGAGCGGGGAAACCTACAATGAGCAGTTCTTC.

This rearrangement joins TRBV15 to TRBJ1-3; 9 nucleotides line up with TRBD1. V trimming: 5 bases; J trimming: 1 base; junction bases outside the gene matches: 6. CDR1 and CDR2 (germline): LNHNV, YYDKDF (reference sequence). This CDR3 comprises 16 residues. CDR3 in amino acids: CATSGGQGISGNTIYF. In nucleotides, the CDR3 is TGTGCCACCAGCGGCGGACAGGGGATTTCTGGAAACACCATATATTTT.

V usage is TRBV6-5 and J usage is TRBJ1-2, with D perhaps matching TRBD1 (6 bases). This CDR3 is 14 amino acids long. The V and J ends lost 7 bases and 2 bases respectively, with 14 bases between them. Germline V CDR1 and CDR2: MNHEY, SVGAGI. CDR3 sequence reads: CASNPVQGNYGYTF. The CDR3 DNA sequence: TGTGCCAGCAACCCGGTTCAGGGGAACTATGGCTACACCTTC.